Described below is a single T cell receptor (beta chain) sequence and its context. This sample is drawn from a study of shared T cell receptors in the human thymus. Generated by immunoSEQ multiplex PCR, the TCRdb table keeps only in-frame clones and is missing some. This table holds more than 550,000 clones, about 87% found once. This CDR3 is 14 amino acids long. Trimming took 5 bases from V and 7 from J, leaving 18 bases between them. Germline V gives CDR1 SEHNR, CDR2 FQNEAQ (reference sequence). These same data were also listed under a study on human thymus T cells. As that study records: Those donating were healthy Finnish infants in corrective surgery for congenital heart defects. During corrective heart surgery, resections were taken, and the thymus tissue came from them. V and J genes seemed to be used with bias in thymic and blood repertoires. Related studies found that unrelated individuals share highly overlapping thymic repertoires.

The clonotype comes from a boy under two years old with a congenital heart defect. The specimen was thymocytes. This chain uses TRBV7-9 with TRBJ2-7; maybe TRBD1 (6 bases). The CDR3 DNA sequence: TGTGCCAGCAGCGGACAGCCGAGCCTTGGGGAGCAGTACTTC. This translates into CASSGQPSLGEQYF. Full variable domain (missing parts from reference TRBV7-9 and TRBJ2-7): DTGVSQNPRHKITKRGQNVTFRCDPISEHNRLYWYRQTLGQGPEFLTYFQNEAQLEKSRLLSDRFSAERPKGSFSTLEIQRTEQGDSAMYLCASSGQPSLGEQYFGPGTRLTVT.